The clone carrying this TCR beta chain was seen at least ten times. The record originates from a study of blood T cells in healthy people across ages. Primed by a sample-barcoded 5' primer and a J-beta primer mix, a second PCR proceeded for 7 to 11 cycles. A tag from a template-switch adaptor with 12 random nucleotides marked each cDNA molecule. TCRdb re-called the 5' RACE reads through MiXCR, storing one row per CDR3 protein. The table lists over 450,000 distinct CDR3 sequences, 20% to 30% of them singletons, with roughly 9% in the top ten. Per the germline V gene, CDR1 is SGHTA and CDR2 is FQGNSA. The CDR3 consists of 15 residues. These same records also appear under a second study, on T cells of mothers and their children. That paper notes: Three healthy Caucasian mothers and their six children were the donors.

J is TRBJ2-5 and V is TRBV7-2, with 12 bases that match TRBD2. The J call could be wrong; TRBJ2-7 is a better fit for the DNA end. Sequencing input: blood. This clonotype originated in a boy aged 5-17 years in good health. The CDR3: CASSLLAGGPNEQYF. The CDR3 DNA sequence: TGTGCCAGCAGCTTACTAGCGGGAGGGCCTAACGAGCAGTACTTC.